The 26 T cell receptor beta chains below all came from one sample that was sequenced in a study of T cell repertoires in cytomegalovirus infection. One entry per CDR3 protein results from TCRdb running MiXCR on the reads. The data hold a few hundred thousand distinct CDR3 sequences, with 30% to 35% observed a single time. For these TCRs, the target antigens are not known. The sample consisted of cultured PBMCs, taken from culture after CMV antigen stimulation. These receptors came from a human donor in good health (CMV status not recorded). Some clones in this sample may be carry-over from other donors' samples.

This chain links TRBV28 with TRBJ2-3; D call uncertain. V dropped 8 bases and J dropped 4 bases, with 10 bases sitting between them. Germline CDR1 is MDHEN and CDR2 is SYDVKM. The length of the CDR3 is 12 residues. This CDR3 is CASQTPADTQYF. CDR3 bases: TGTGCCAGCCAGACCCCAGCAGATACGCAGTATTTT.

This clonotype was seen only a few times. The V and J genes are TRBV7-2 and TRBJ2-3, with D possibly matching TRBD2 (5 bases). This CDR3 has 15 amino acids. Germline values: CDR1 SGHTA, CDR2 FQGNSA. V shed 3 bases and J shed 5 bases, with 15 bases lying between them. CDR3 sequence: CASSLGAHRGDTQYF. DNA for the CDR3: TGTGCCAGCAGCTTGGGAGCCCACCGAGGAGATACGCAGTATTTT.

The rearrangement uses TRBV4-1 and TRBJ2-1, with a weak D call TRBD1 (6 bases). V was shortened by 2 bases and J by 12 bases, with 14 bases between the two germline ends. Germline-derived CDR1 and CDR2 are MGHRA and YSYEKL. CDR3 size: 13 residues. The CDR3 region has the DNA TGCGCCAGCAGCCAATACAACAGGGAATTGCAGTTCTTC. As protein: CASSQYNRELQFF.

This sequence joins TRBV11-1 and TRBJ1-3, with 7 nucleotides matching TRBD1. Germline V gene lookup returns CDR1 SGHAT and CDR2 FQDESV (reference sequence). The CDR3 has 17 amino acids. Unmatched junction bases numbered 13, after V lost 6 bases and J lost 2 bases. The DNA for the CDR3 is TGTGCCAGCAGACTAACGGATTGGGGGACAGCTGGAAACACCATATATTTT. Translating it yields CASRLTDWGTAGNTIYF.

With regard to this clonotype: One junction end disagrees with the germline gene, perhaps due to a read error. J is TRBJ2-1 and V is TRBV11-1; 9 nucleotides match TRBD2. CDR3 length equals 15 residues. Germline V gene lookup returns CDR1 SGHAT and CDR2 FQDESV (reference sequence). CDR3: CVSSTRLAAYNEQFF. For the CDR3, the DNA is TGTGTCAGCAGCACCCGACTAGCGGCCTACAATGAGCAGTTCTTC.

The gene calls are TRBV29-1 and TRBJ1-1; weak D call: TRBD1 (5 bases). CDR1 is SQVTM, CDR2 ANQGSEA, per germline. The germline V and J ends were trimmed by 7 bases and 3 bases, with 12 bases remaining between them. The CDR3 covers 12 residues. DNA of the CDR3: TGCAGCGCCGGCCGGGACCACACTGAAGCTTTCTTT. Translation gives CSAGRDHTEAFF.

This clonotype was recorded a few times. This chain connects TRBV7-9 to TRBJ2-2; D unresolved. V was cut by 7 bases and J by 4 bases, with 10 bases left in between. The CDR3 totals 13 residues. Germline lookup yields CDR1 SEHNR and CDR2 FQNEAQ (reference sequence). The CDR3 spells CASIWAATGELFF. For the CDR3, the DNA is TGTGCCAGCATATGGGCCGCCACCGGGGAGCTGTTTTTT.

The chain's CDR3 is CASRPLAGGLYNEQFF. The CDR3 DNA is TGTGCCAGCAGGCCTCTAGCGGGAGGTCTGTACAATGAGCAGTTCTTC. The genes are TRBV12-3 or TRBV12-4 and TRBJ2-1, with 11 bases fitting TRBD2. The CDR3 is 16 amino acids. The ends lost 6 bases at V and 4 bases at J; junction bases unmatched: 8.

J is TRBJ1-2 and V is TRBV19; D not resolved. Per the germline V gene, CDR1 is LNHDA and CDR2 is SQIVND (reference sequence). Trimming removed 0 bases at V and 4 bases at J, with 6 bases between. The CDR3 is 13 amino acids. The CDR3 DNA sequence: TGTGCCAGTAGTATAGAGGGCAGCTATGGCTACACCTTC. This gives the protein CASSIEGSYGYTF.

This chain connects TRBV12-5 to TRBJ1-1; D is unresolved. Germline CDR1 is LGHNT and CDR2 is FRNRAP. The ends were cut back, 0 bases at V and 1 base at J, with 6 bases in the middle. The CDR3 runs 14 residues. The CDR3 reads CASGLVPANTEAFF. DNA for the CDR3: TGTGCTAGTGGTTTGGTACCAGCGAACACTGAAGCTTTCTTT.

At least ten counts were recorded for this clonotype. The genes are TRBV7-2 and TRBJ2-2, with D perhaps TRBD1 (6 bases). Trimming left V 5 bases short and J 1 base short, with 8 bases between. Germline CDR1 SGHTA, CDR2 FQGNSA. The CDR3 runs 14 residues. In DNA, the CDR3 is TGTGCCAGCAGCACGACAGGGAACACCGGGGAGCTGTTTTTT. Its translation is CASSTTGNTGELFF.

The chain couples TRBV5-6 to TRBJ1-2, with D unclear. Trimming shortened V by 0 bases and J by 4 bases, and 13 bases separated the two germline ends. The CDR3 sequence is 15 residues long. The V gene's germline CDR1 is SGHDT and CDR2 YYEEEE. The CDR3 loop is CASSLGQYRGYGYTF. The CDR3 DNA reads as TGTGCCAGCAGCTTGGGGCAGTACCGGGGCTATGGCTACACCTTC.

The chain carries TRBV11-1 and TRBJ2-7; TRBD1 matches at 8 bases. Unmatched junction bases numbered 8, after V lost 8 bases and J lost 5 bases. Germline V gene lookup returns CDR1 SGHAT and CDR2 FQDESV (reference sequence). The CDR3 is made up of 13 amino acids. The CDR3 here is CASRSLTGDEQYF. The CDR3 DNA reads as TGTGCCAGCCGCTCGTTGACAGGGGACGAGCAGTACTTC.

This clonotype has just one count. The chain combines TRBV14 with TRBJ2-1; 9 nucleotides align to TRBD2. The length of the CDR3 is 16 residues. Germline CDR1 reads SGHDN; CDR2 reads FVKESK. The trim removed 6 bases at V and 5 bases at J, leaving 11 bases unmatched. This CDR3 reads CASSPNSGRRHNEQFF. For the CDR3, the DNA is TGTGCCAGCAGTCCTAATAGCGGGAGACGCCACAATGAGCAGTTCTTC.

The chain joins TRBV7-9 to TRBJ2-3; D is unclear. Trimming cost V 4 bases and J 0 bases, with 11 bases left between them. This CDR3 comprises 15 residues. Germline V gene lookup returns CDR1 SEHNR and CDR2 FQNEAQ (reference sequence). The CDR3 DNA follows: TGTGCCAGCAGCTCTAGAGGTCCTAGCACAGATACGCAGTATTTT. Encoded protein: CASSSRGPSTDTQYF.

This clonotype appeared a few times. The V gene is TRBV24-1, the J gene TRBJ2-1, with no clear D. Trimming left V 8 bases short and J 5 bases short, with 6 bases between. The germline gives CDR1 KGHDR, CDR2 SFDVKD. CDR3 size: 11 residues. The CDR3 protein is CATTRNNEQFF. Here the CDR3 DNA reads TGTGCCACCACCAGAAACAATGAGCAGTTCTTC.

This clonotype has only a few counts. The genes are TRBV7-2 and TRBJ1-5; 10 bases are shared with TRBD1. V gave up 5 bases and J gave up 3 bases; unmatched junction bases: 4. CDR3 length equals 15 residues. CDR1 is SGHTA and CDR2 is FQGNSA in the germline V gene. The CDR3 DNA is TGTGCCAGCAGCCCCGGGACAGGGGACAATCAGCCCCAGCATTTT. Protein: CASSPGTGDNQPQHF.

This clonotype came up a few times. CDR3 in DNA: TGCAGTGCTAGTCTTAGCGGGAGGGATTACAATGAGCAGTTCTTC. It encodes CSASLSGRDYNEQFF. The chain employs TRBV20-1 and TRBJ2-1; the match to TRBD2 covers 11 bases. Germline V gene data show CDR1 as DFQATT and CDR2 as SNEGSKA (reference sequence). This CDR3 comprises 15 residues. V trimming: 3 bases; J trimming: 4 bases; junction bases outside the gene matches: 5.

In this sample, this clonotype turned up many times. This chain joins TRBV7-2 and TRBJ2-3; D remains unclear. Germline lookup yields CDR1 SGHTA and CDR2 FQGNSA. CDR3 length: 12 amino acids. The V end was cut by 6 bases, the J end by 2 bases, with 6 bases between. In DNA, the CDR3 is TGTGCCAGCAGTCCCGACACAGATACGCAGTATTTT. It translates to CASSPDTDTQYF.

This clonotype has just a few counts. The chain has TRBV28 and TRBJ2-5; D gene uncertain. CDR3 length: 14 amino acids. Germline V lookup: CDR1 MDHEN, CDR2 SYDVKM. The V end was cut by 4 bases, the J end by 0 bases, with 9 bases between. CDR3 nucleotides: TGTGCCAGCAGTTCTCTAGAATACCAAGAGACCCAGTACTTC. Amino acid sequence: CASSSLEYQETQYF.

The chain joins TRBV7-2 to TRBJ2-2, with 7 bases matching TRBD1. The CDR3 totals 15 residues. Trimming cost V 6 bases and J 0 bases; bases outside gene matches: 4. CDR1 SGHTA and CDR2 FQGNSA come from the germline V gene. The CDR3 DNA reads TGTGCCAGCAGGCCCGGGACAGCGAACACCGGGGAGCTGTTTTTT. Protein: CASRPGTANTGELFF.

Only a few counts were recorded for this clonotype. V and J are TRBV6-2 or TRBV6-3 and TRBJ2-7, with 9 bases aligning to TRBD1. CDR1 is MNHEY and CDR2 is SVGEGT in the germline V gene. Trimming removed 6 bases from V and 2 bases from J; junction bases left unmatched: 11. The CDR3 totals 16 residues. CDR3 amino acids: CASRTSFGTGTYEQYF. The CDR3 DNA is TGTGCCAGCAGAACCTCCTTTGGGACAGGGACCTACGAGCAGTACTTC.

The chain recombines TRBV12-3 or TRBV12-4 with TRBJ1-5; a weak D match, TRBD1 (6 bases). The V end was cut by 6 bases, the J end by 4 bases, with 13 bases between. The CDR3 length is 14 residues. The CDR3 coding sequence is TGTGCCAGCAGCGATACAGGGACTAATCAGCCCCAGCATTTT. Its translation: CASSDTGTNQPQHF.

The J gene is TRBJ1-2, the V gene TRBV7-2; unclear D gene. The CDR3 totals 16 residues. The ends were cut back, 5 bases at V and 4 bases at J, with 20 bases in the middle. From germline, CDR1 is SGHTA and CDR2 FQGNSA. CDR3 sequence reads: CASSGTYNTASYGYTF. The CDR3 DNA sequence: TGTGCCAGCAGCGGTACCTATAACACAGCGTCCTATGGCTACACCTTC.

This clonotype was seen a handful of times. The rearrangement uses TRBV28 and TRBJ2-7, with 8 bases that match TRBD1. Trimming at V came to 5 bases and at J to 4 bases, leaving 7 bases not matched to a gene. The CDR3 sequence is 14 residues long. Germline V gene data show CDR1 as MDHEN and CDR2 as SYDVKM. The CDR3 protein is CASSPSGGRYEQYV. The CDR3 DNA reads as TGTGCCAGCAGTCCCTCAGGGGGCAGGTACGAGCAGTACGTC.

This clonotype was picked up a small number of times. CDR3 DNA: TGTGCCAGTAGTATCCGGACAGGCGACACCGGGGAGCTGTTTTTT. Protein product: CASSIRTGDTGELFF. The chain recombines TRBV19 with TRBJ2-2, with 7 nucleotides matching TRBD1. This CDR3 has 15 amino acids. Trimming cost V 3 bases and J 3 bases; bases outside gene matches: 4. Germline-derived CDR1 and CDR2 are LNHDA and SQIVND (reference sequence).